This T cell receptor (beta chain) is drawn from a study of vaccination and CD4 T cells after COVID-19. Study details: At a median 72 days (range 14 to 241) after dose two, post-vaccine samples were obtained. No peptide, an HIV-1 Nef pool, or a CEFX pool was what each control culture received. The stimulating agents, overlapping spike peptides, came from SARS-CoV-2, HCoV-NL63, HCoV-OC43 and HCoV-229E.

Treatment reported: roughly 10-day PBMC culture with coronavirus spike peptide pools or control peptides (ViraFEST assay). Concerning this clonotype itself: What it binds is unknown.

Cultured CD4+ T cells had their DNA profiled by the Oncomine TCR Beta short-read assay. Genomic DNA was taken out of cultured CD4+ T cells by extraction. Via MiXCR, TCRdb re-called the PCR reads, giving one row per CDR3 protein. The table includes 14,000 to 15,000 distinct CDR3 sequences, about 28% detected once. The clonotype was recovered from a human donor with COVID-19. Source material: cultured CD4+ T cells from blood.

The CDR3 nucleotides are TGTGCCAGCAGTTCGACCGGGGGGGAGGTCACCGGGGAGCTGTTTTTT. Encoded protein: CASSSTGGEVTGELFF. J is TRBJ2-2 and V is TRBV6-5; 8 bases map to TRBD2. The V segment lost 4 bases and the J segment 4 bases; nucleotides outside the gene matches: 8. This CDR3 is built from 16 residues. Per germline, CDR1 MNHEY and CDR2 SVGAGI.